The present entry profiles one T cell receptor (beta chain) with its context. This sample is drawn from a study of blood T cell repertoires in COVID-19. In the study overall: The United States, Italy and Spain were the sources of the acute and convalescent COVID-19 samples.

Seattle patients were enrolled while actively infected and followed longitudinally. Per the original methods: Reference gene primer amplification gave estimated nucleated cell counts. TCRdb keeps only in-frame clones here, not all; method: immunoSEQ multiplex PCR. Clonal size and the V and J genes are those of that table, whereas D and trimming came from the DNA. Of approximately 280,000 clones in the sample, 65% to 85% are singletons; the top ten hold almost 1.5%. The CDR3 extends over 15 amino acids. The V end was cut by 7 bases, the J end by 5 bases, with 20 bases between. Germline CDR1 MDHEN, CDR2 SYDVKM.

V is TRBV28 and J is TRBJ2-5; D may be TRBD1 (5 bases). Specimen: peripheral blood. The source is a human donor with COVID-19, enrolled during active disease. The donor label of this sample is uncertain. CDR3 DNA: TGTGCCAGCACCCTAAGTGGGGCAGGGTTGGAGACCCAGTACTTC. Translated: CASTLSGAGLETQYF.